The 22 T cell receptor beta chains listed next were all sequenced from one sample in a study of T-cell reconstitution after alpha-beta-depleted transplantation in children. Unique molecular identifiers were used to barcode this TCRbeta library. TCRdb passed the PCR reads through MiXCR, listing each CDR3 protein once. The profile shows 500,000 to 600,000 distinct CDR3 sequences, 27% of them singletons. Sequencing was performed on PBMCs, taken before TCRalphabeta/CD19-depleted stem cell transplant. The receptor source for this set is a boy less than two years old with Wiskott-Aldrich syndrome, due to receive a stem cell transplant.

The CDR3 nucleotides read TGTGCCAGCAGCCAAGGGGGGACTTCAGTGGCCCAGTACTTC. This sequence encodes CASSQGGTSVAQYF. The chain recombines TRBV4-2 with TRBJ2-5, with D possibly being TRBD2 (6 bases). The germline V gene has CDR1 LGHNA and CDR2 YNFKEQ. The CDR3 has 14 amino acids. Trimming left V 1 base short and J 9 bases short, with 15 bases between.

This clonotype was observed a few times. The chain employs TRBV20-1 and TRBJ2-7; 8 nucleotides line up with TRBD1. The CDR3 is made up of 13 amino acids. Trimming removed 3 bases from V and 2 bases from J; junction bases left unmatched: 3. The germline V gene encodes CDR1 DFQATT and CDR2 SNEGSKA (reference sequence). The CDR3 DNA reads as TGCAGTGCTAGCCCGGACAGGGCCTACGAGCAGTACTTC. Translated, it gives CSASPDRAYEQYF.

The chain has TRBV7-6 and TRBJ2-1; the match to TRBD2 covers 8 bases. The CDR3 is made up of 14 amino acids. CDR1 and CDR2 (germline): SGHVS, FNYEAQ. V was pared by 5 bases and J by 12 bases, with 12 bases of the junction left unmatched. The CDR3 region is CASSGPGGPVAQFF. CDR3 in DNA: TGTGCCAGCAGCGGGCCGGGAGGGCCAGTGGCGCAGTTCTTC.

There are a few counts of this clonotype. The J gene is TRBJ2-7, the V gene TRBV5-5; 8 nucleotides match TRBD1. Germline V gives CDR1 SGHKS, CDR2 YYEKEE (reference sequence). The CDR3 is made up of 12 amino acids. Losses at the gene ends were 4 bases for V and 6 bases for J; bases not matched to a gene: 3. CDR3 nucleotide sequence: TGTGCCAGCAGCGATACAGGGGGCGAGCAGTACTTC. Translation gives CASSDTGGEQYF.

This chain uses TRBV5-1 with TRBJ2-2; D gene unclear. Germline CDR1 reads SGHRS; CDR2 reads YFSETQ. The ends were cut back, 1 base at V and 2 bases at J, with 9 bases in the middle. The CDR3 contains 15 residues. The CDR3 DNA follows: TGCGCCAGCAGCTTGCTCTCGGCAAACACCGGGGAGCTGTTTTTT. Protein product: CASSLLSANTGELFF.

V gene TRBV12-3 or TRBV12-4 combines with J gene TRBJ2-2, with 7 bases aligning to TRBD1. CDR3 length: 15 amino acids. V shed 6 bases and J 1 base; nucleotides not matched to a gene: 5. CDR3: CASSRRDRNTGELFF. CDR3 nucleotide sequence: TGTGCCAGCAGCCGTAGGGACAGGAACACCGGGGAGCTGTTTTTT.

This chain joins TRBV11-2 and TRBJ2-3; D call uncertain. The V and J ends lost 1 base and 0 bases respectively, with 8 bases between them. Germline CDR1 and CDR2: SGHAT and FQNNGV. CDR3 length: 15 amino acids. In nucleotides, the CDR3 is TGTGCCAGCAGCTTAGGGCTCCCAAGCACAGATACGCAGTATTTT. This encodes CASSLGLPSTDTQYF.

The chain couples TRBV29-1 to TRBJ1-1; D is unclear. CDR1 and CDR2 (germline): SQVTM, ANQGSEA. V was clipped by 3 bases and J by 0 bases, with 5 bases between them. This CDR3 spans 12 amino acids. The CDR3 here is CSVDAMNTEAFF. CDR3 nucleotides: TGCAGCGTTGATGCGATGAACACTGAAGCTTTCTTT.

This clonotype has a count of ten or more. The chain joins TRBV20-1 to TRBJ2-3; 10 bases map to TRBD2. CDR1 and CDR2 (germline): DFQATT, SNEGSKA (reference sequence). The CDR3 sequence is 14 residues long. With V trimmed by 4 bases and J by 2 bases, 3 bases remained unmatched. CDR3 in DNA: TGCAGTGCTATAACTAGCGGGAACACAGATACGCAGTATTTT. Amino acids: CSAITSGNTDTQYF.

DNA of the CDR3: TGTGCTAGTGGTTTGGGGAAGACAGGTTTAACAGGGCGGTGGAGCACTGAAGCTTTCTTT. It encodes CASGLGKTGLTGRWSTEAFF. The rearrangement uses TRBV12-5 and TRBJ1-1, with a tentative D call TRBD1 (6 bases). This CDR3 is built from 20 residues. Germline loops: CDR1 LGHNT, CDR2 FRNRAP. Deletions cut 1 base from V and 4 bases from J, with 28 bases between. Filled out from reference TRBV12-5 and TRBJ1-1, the complete variable domain reads DARVTQTPRHKVTEMGQEVTMRCQPILGHNTVFWYRQTMMQGLELLAYFRNRAPLDDSGMPKDRFSAEMPDATLATLKIQPSEPRDSAVYFCASGLGKTGLTGRWSTEAFFGQGTRLTVV.

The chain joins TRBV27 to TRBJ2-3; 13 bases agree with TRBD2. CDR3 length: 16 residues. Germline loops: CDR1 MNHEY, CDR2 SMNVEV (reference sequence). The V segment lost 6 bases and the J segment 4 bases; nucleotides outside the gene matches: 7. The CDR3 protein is CASRFFGLAGADTQYF. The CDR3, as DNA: TGTGCCAGCAGATTCTTCGGACTAGCGGGAGCAGATACGCAGTATTTT.

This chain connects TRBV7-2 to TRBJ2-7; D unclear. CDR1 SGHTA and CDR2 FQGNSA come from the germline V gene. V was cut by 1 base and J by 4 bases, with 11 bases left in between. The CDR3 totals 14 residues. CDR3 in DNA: TGTGCCAGCAGCTTAGGGGTACAGTTTTACGAGCAGTACTTC. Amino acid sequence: CASSLGVQFYEQYF.

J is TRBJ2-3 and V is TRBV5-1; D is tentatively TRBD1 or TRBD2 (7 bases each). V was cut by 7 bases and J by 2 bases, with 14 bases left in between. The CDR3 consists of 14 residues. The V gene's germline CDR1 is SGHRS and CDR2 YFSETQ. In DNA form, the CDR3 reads TGCGCCAGCGGGGAGGGGGCAATCACAGATACGCAGTATTTT. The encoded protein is CASGEGAITDTQYF. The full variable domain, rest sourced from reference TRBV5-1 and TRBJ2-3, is KAGVTQTPRYLIKTRGQQVTLSCSPISGHRSVSWYQQTPGQGLQFLFEYFSETQRNKGNFPGRFSGRQFSNSRSEMNVSTLELGDSALYLCASGEGAITDTQYFGPGTRLTVL.

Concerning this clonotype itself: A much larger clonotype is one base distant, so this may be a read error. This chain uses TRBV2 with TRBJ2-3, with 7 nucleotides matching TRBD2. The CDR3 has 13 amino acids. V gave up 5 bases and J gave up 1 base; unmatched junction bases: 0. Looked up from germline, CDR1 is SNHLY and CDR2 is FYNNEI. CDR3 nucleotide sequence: TGTGCCAGCAGTACTAGCGGCACAGATACGCAGTATTTT. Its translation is CASSTSGTDTQYF. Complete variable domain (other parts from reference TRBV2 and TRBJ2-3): EPEVTQTPSHQVTQMGQEVILRCVPISNHLYFYWYRQILGQKVEFLVSFYNNEISEKSEIFDDQFSVERPDGSNFTLKIRSTKLEDSAMYFCASSTSGTDTQYFGPGTRLTVL.

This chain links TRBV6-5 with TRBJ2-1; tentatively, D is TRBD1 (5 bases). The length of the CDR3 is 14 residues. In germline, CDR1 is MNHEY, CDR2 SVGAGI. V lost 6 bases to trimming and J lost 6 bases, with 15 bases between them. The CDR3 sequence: CASSPPRDSNEQFF. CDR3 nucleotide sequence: TGTGCCAGCAGCCCTCCCCGCGACAGCAATGAGCAGTTCTTC.

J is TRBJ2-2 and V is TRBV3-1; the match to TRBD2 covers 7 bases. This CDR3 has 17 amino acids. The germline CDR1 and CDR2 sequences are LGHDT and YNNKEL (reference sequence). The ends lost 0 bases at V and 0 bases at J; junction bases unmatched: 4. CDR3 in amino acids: CASSQDFGGTNTGELFF. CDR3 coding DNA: TGTGCCAGCAGCCAAGATTTCGGGGGGACGAACACCGGGGAGCTGTTTTTT. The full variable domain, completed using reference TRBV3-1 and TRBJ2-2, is DTAVSQTPKYLVTQMGNDKSIKCEQNLGHDTMYWYKQDSKKFLKIMFSYNNKELIINETVPNRFSPKSPDKAHLNLHINSLELGDSAVYFCASSQDFGGTNTGELFFGEGSRLTVL.

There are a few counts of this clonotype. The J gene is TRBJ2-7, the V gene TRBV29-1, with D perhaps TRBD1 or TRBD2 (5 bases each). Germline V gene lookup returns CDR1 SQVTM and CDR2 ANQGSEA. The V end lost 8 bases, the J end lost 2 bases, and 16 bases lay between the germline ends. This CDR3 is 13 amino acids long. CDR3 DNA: TGCAGCCTCCGGGACCCCGCCACCTACGAGCAGTACTTC. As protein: CSLRDPATYEQYF.

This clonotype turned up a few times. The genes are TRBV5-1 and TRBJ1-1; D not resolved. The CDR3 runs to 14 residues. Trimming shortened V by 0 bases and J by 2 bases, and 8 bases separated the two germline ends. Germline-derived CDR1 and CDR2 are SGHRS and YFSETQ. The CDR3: CASSLAVRNTEAFF. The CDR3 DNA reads TGCGCCAGCAGCTTGGCGGTGCGAAACACTGAAGCTTTCTTT.

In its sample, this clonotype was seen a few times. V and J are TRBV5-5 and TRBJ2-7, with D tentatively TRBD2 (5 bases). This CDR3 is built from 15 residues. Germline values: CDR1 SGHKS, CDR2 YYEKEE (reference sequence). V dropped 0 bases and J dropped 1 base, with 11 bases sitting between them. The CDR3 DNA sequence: TGTGCCAGCAGCTTGGCGGGAAGTCCGTCCTACGAGCAGTACTTC. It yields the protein CASSLAGSPSYEQYF. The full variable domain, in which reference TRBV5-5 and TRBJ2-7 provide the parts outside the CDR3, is DAGVTQSPTHLIKTRGQQVTLRCSPISGHKSVSWYQQVLGQGPQFIFQYYEKEERGRGNFPDRFSARQFPNYSSELNVNALLLGDSALYLCASSLAGSPSYEQYFGPGTRLTVT.

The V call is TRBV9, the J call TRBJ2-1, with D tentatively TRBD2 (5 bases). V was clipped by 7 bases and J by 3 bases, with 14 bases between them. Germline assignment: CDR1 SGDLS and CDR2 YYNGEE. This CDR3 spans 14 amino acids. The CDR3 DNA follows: TGTGCCAGCGTGCCGGGATTATACTACAATGAGCAGTTCTTC. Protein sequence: CASVPGLYYNEQFF.

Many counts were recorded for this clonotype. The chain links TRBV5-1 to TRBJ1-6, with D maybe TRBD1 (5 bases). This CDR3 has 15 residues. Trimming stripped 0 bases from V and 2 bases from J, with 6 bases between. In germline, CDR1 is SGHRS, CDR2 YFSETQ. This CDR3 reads CASSLEGAYNSPLHF. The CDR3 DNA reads TGCGCCAGCAGCTTGGAAGGGGCCTATAATTCACCCCTCCACTTT.

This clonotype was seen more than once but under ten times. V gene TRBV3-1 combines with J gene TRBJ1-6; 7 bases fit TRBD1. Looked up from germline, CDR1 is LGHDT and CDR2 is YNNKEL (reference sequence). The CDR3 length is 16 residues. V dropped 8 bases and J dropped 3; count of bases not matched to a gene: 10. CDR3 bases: TGTGCCAGCCGAGGGGGCGGCCAGATCTATAATTCACCCCTCCACTTT. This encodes CASRGGGQIYNSPLHF.